This record covers a single T cell receptor beta chain. This sample stems from a study of blood T cells in healthy people across ages. Each donor supplied approximately 10 milliliters of peripheral blood. This CDR3 contains 14 residues. Trimming removed 7 bases at V and 2 bases at J, with 15 bases between. CDR1 and CDR2 (germline): SNHLY, FYNNEI. Primed by a sample-barcoded 5' primer and a J-beta primer mix, a second PCR proceeded for about 6 to 12 cycles. TCRdb re-analysed the 5' RACE reads in MiXCR, keeping a single row per CDR3 protein. The profile shows 850,000 to 1,300,000 distinct CDR3 sequences, 35% to 50% of them singletons.

Sequenced input: blood. The TCR comes from a woman aged 55-75 years in good health. The V and J genes are TRBV2 and TRBJ2-7; D perhaps matches TRBD1 (6 bases). This chain's CDR3 is CASTTEQGTYEQYF. The CDR3 DNA is TGTGCCAGCACGACCGAGCAGGGGACCTACGAGCAGTACTTC.